This T cell receptor beta chain is from a study of T cells in Graves' hyperthyroidism and ophthalmopathy. From RNA transcripts, TCR beta CDR3 regions were amplified. Using the HTBI primer set, a first-round RT-PCR was run on the TCR CDR3. TCRdb reprocessed the multiplex PCR reads with MiXCR, giving one entry per CDR3 protein. The profile covers fewer than 450,000 distinct CDR3 sequences, with around 15% appearing a single time and around 28% taken by the ten largest. The J segment lost 4 bases and the V segment lost 5 bases, leaving 6 bases of the junction unmatched. Germline CDR1 and CDR2: SNHLY and FYNNEI. The length of the CDR3 is 14 residues. This clonotype was recorded at least ten times.

This sequence was found in a man between 50 and 59 years old with Graves' ophthalmopathy. The sequenced sample consisted of blood. The chain combines TRBV2 with TRBJ1-1; 8 nucleotides agree with TRBD1. CDR3 bases: TGTGCCAGCAGTACACAGGGGGGAGTCACTGAAGCTTTCTTT. Residues: CASSTQGGVTEAFF.